This T cell receptor (beta chain) was identified in a study of radiotherapy plus CTLA-4 blockade in lung cancer (dated by TCRdb to between 2017 and 2018). Regarding the research as a whole: Objective responses were observed in about 17% of enrolled patients, and disease control was achieved in less than 40%. What the work shows at the level of the full study, not this receptor alone: Early dynamic changes in blood T cell clones, together with increased serum interferon-beta after radiation, were reported as the strongest predictors of response. After treatment with radiotherapy and ipilimumab, TCR clones that originated in tumors expanded in peripheral blood.

The library was obtained by the immunoSEQ multiplex PCR assay. The table was pulled from immuneACCESS by TCRdb, which kept in-frame rearrangements only. Such tables lose some clones; where checked, under half of the loss comes from unresolved V genes, and the rest has no known cause. The sample contains roughly 77,000 clones, roughly 74% of them found a single time. The ten largest clonotypes hold 9.9% of the sample. A word on this clone: No cognate antigen has been identified for it. No clone much larger than this one lies a single base away; base qualities are absent.

The study tested focal radiation therapy combined with CTLA-4 blockade (ipilimumab) in patients with chemo-refractory metastatic non-small-cell lung cancer. The CDR3 sequence holds 15 residues, the cysteine and phenylalanine included. The kept DNA is CDR3 alone, 45 bases in frame from the first base. CDR1 and CDR2 were assigned from the germline V gene as LGHNA and YNFKEQ. The trim is 0 bases for V and 7 bases for J, with a gap of 16 bases between the germline ends. The sample here was peripheral blood, taken from a patient treated with radiotherapy plus ipilimumab. The source of this sequence is a human donor with non-small cell lung cancer whose response to radiotherapy plus ipilimumab could not be evaluated. This chain joins TRBV4-2 to TRBJ2-7; a tentative D match to TRBD2 spans 7 bases. The nucleotide sequence reads TGTGCCAGCAGCCAAGAGAGGCGGGGGCGCGGAGAGCAGTACTTC. Translated, it reads CASSQERRGRGEQYF.